Following are 8 T cell receptor beta chains from one sample sequenced in a study of sequential checkpoint blockade in melanoma. Sequencing used immunoSEQ multiplex PCR; TCRdb keeps in-frame clones, though not all of them. In the table there are about 9,200 clones, roughly 72% of which are singletons. Treatment in this sample: randomized to nivolumab then ipilimumab (arm A) or the reverse (arm B). Material: CD8+ T cells sorted from blood (inferred from file names), obtained from a patient given nivolumab and ipilimumab in sequence. The source of these receptors is a human donor with melanoma.

This sequence joins TRBV13 and TRBJ2-7; D gene ambiguous. This CDR3 contains 14 residues. Per the germline V gene, CDR1 is PRHDT and CDR2 is FYEKMQ (reference sequence). Trimming cost V 5 bases and J 1 base, with 12 bases left between them. The CDR3 coding sequence is TGTGCCAGCAGCCCAAGAACAAATTCCTACGAGCAGTACTTC. Translation gives CASSPRTNSYEQYF.

The chain couples TRBV9 to TRBJ1-6; 7 bases are a match to TRBD1. Trimming at V came to 0 bases and at J to 7 bases, leaving 7 bases not matched to a gene. Germline assignment: CDR1 SGDLS and CDR2 YYNGEE. The length of the CDR3 is 16 residues. The CDR3, as DNA: TGTGCCAGCAGCGTAGGAGGGGGCGGGTTGAATTCACCCCTCCACTTT. This translates into CASSVGGGGLNSPLHF. The full variable domain, completed using reference TRBV9 and TRBJ1-6, is DSGVTQTPKHLITATGQRVTLRCSPRSGDLSVYWYQQSLDQGLQFLIQYYNGEERAKGNILERFSAQQFPDLHSELNLSSLELGDSALYFCASSVGGGGLNSPLHFGNGTRLTVT.

CDR3 DNA sequence: TGCGCCAGCCGAGCAGGGGGCACAGATACGCAGTATTTT. Its protein product is CASRAGGTDTQYF. V gene TRBV5-1 combines with J gene TRBJ2-3, with a weak D call TRBD1 (6 bases). CDR1 SGHRS and CDR2 YFSETQ come from the germline V gene. CDR3 size: 13 residues. V shed 7 bases and J shed 1 base, with 10 bases lying between them.

The V and J genes are TRBV27 and TRBJ2-7, with D unclear. Trimming left V 5 bases short and J 3 bases short, with 11 bases between. Germline V lookup: CDR1 MNHEY, CDR2 SMNVEV (reference sequence). This CDR3 has 13 residues. The CDR3 loop is CASSLGASYEQYF. The CDR3 DNA is TGTGCCAGCAGTCTTGGAGCTAGCTACGAGCAGTACTTC.

This clone was seen only a few times. The rearrangement uses TRBV7-8 and TRBJ2-7; 12 nucleotides agree with TRBD2. V lost 5 bases and J lost 4; bases outside the gene matches: 12. CDR1 SGHVS and CDR2 FQNEAQ come from the germline V gene. CDR3 length: 17 amino acids. Here the CDR3 reads CASSQDETTSGGYEQYF. CDR3 nucleotides: TGTGCCAGCAGCCAAGATGAAACCACTAGCGGGGGGTACGAGCAGTACTTC.

J is TRBJ2-7 and V is TRBV9; 8 bases align to TRBD2. The germline V gene encodes CDR1 SGDLS and CDR2 YYNGEE. The CDR3 is 14 amino acids. V dropped 0 bases and J dropped 7; count of bases not matched to a gene: 6. In DNA form, the CDR3 reads TGTGCCAGCAGCGTAGACGGGGGGGCGGTTGAGCAGTACTTC. This encodes CASSVDGGAVEQYF.

The chain couples TRBV9 to TRBJ1-1; TRBD1 matches at 9 bases. Germline V gene data show CDR1 as SGDLS and CDR2 as YYNGEE. The CDR3 is made up of 13 amino acids. The junction had 8 bases not matched to a gene; V was cut back by 3 bases and J by 11 bases. CDR3 residues: CASSEHGQGLAFF. The CDR3 nucleotides read TGTGCCAGCAGCGAACACGGACAGGGGCTCGCTTTCTTT.

The V and J genes are TRBV7-8 and TRBJ2-1, with TRBD1 matching 9 bases. V lost 5 bases, J lost 10 bases, and 12 bases stayed unmatched. The CDR3 runs to 15 residues. From germline, CDR1 is SGHVS and CDR2 FQNEAQ. The CDR3 is CASSPNNYRGREQFF. The CDR3, as DNA: TGTGCCAGCAGCCCTAATAATTACAGGGGGCGAGAGCAGTTCTTC.